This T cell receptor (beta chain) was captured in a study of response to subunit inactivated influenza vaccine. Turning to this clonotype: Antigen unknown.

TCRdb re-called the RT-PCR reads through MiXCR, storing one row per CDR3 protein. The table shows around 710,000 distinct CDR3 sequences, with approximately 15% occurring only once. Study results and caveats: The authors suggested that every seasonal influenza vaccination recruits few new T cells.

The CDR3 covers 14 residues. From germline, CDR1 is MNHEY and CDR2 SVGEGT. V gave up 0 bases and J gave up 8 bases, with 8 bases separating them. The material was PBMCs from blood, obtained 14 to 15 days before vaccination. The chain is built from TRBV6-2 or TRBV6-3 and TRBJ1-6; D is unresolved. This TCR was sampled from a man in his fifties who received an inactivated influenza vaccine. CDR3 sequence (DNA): TGTGCCAGCAGTTACTCGAAGGGATATTCACCCCTCCACTTT. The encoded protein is CASSYSKGYSPLHF.